The sequence of this T cell receptor (beta chain) was determined in a study of blood T cell repertoires in COVID-19. About the study: Sites across the United States, Italy and Spain contributed samples from acute and convalescent COVID-19.

In the original processing: By means of reference gene primer amplification, nucleated cell counts were estimated. The assay was immunoSEQ multiplex PCR, and TCRdb's table has in-frame clones only and misses some. The V and J calls and the clone size are those of that table, but D and trimming were determined from the DNA. The sample records approximately 74,000 clones, over 70% being singletons. The source of this sequence is a man aged 60 to 69 with acute or convalescent COVID-19. Sequenced sample: peripheral blood.

This CDR3 is CASSGTGRGYEQYF. CDR3 nucleotides: TGTGCCAGCAGCGGGACAGGGAGAGGGTACGAGCAGTACTTC. V usage is TRBV7-9 and J usage is TRBJ2-7, with 9 bases identical to TRBD1. CDR3 size: 14 residues. Germline V gene data show CDR1 as SEHNR and CDR2 as FQNEAQ (reference sequence). The V segment lost 5 bases and the J segment 4 bases; nucleotides outside the gene matches: 6. Variable domain in full (rest from reference TRBV7-9 and TRBJ2-7): DTGVSQNPRHKITKRGQNVTFRCDPISEHNRLYWYRQTLGQGPEFLTYFQNEAQLEKSRLLSDRFSAERPKGSFSTLEIQRTEQGDSAMYLCASSGTGRGYEQYFGPGTRLTVT.